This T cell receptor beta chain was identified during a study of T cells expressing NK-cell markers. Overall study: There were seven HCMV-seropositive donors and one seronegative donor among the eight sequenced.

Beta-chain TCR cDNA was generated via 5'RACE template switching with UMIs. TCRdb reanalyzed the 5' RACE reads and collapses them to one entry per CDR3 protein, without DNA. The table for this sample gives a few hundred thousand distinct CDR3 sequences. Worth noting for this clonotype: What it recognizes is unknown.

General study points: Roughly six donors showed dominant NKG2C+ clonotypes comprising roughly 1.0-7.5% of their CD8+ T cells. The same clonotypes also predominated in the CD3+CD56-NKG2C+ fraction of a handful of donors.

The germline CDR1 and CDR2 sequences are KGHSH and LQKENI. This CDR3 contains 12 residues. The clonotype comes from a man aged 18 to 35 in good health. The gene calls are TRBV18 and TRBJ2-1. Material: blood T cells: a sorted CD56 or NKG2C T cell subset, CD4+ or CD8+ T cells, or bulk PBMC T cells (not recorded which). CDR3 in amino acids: CASSPETNEQFF.